This T cell receptor beta chain derives from a study of T cells in Graves' hyperthyroidism and ophthalmopathy. Trimming cost V 5 bases and J 7 bases, with 17 bases left between them. Germline V gives CDR1 MNHEY, CDR2 SMNVEV (reference sequence). This CDR3 is 15 amino acids long. This clonotype has only a few counts. Regions amplified from RNA transcripts were the TCR beta CDR3 regions. A first-round RT-PCR of the TCR CDR3 used the HTBI primer set. Via MiXCR, TCRdb re-called the multiplex PCR reads, giving one row per CDR3 protein. The sample shows fewer than 650,000 distinct CDR3 sequences, less than 15% of them seen only once.

The J gene is TRBJ2-2, the V gene TRBV27; D may match TRBD1 or TRBD2 (5 bases each). The sequencing sample was made of blood. The source of this sequence is a woman aged 40 to 50 with Graves' hyperthyroidism. CDR3 in amino acids: CASSRGTRMSGELFF. The CDR3 DNA is TGTGCCAGCAGTCGAGGGACCAGAATGAGCGGGGAGCTGTTTTTT.